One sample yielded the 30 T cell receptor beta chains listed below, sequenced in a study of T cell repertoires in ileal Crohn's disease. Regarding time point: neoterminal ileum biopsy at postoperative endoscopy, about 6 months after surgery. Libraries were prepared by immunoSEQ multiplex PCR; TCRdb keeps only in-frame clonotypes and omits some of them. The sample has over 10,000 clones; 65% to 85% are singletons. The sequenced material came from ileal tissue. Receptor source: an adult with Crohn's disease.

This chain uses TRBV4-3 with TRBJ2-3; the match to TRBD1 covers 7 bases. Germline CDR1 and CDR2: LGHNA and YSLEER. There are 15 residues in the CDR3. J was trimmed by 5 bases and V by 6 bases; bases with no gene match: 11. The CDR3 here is CASSPGTVVKDTQYF. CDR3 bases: TGCGCCAGCAGTCCCGGGACAGTAGTTAAAGATACGCAGTATTTT.

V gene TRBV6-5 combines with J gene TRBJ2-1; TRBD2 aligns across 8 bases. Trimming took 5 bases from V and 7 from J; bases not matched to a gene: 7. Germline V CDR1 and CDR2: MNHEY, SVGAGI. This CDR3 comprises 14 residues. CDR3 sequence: CASSTGLALNEQFF. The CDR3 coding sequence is TGTGCCAGCAGTACCGGACTAGCTTTAAATGAGCAGTTCTTC.

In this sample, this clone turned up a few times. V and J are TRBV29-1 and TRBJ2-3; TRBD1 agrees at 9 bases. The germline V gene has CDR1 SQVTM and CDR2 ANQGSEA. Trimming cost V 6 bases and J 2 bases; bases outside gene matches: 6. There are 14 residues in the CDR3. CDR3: CSVEGQGLTDTQYF. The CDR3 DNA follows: TGCAGCGTAGAGGGACAGGGACTCACAGATACGCAGTATTTT.

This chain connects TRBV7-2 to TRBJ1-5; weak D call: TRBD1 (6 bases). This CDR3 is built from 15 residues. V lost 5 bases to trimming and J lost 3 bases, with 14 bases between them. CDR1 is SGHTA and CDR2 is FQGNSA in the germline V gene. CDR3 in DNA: TGTGCCAGCAGCCAATCCGGACAGCACAATCAGCCCCAGCATTTT. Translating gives CASSQSGQHNQPQHF.

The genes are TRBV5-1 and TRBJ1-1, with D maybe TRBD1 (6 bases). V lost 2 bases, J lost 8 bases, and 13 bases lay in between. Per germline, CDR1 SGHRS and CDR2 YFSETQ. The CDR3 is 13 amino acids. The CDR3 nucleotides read TGCGCCAGCAGCTTCTCATCCGACAGGGAAGCTTTCTTT. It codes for CASSFSSDREAFF.

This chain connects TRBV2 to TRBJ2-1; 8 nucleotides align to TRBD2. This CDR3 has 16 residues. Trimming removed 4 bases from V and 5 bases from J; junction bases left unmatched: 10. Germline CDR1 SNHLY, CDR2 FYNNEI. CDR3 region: CASSGGTGGPHNEQFF. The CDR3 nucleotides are TGTGCCAGCAGTGGGGGAACGGGAGGGCCCCACAATGAGCAGTTCTTC.

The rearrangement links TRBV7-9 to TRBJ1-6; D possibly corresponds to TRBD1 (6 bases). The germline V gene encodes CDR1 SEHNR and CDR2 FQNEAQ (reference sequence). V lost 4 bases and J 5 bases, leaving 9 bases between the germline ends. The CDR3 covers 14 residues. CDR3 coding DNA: TGTGCCAGCAGCTGGAACAGGGATAATTCACCCCTCCACTTT. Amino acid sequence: CASSWNRDNSPLHF.

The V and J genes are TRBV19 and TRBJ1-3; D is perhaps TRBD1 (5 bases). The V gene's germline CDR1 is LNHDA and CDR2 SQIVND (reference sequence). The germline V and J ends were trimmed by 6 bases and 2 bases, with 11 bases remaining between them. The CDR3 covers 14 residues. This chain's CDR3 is CASSYDRAGNTIYF. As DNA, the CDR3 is TGTGCCAGTAGCTACGACAGAGCTGGAAACACCATATATTTT.

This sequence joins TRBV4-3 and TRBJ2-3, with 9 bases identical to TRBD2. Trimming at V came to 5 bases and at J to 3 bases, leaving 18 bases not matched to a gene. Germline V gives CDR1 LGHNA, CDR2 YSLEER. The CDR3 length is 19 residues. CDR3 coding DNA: TGCGCCAGCAGCGCAGGTCTCGCGGGGGGGCGGTTAGGAACAGATACGCAGTATTTT. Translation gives CASSAGLAGGRLGTDTQYF.

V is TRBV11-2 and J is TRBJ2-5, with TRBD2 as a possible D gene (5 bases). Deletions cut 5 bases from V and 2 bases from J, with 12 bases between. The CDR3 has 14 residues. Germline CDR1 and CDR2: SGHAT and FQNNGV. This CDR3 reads CASSRPQRQETQYF. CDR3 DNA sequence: TGTGCCAGCAGCCGCCCCCAGCGGCAAGAGACCCAGTACTTC.

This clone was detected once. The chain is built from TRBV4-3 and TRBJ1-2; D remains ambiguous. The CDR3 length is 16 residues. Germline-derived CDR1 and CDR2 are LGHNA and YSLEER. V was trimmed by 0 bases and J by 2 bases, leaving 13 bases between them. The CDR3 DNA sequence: TGCGCCAGCAGCCAAGATTTCACAAGCGCAAACTATGGCTACACCTTC. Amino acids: CASSQDFTSANYGYTF.

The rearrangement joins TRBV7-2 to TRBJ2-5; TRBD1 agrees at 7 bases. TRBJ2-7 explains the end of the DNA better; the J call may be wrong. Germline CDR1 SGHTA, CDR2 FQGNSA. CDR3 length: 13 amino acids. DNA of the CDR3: TGTGCCAGCGGAAACAGGGGATCCTACGAGCAGTACTTC. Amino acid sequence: CASGNRGSYEQYF.

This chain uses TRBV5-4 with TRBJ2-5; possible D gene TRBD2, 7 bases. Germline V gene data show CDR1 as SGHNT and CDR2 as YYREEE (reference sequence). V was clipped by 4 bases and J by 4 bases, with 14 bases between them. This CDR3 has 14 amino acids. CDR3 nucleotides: TGTGCCAGCAGCCTTCGGGGGGCGGGAGAGACCCAGTACTTC. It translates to CASSLRGAGETQYF.

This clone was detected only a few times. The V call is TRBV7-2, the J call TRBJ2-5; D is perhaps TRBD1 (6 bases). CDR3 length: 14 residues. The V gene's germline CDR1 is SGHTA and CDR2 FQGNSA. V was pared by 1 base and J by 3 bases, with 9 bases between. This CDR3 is CASSLVQGKETQYF. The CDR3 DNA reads TGTGCCAGCAGCTTAGTACAGGGTAAAGAGACCCAGTACTTC.

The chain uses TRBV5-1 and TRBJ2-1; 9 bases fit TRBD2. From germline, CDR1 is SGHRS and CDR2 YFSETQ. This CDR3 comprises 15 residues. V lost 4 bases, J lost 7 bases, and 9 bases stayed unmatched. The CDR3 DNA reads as TGCGCCAGCAGCCTCACTAGCGGGCAGATAAATGAGCAGTTCTTC. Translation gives CASSLTSGQINEQFF.

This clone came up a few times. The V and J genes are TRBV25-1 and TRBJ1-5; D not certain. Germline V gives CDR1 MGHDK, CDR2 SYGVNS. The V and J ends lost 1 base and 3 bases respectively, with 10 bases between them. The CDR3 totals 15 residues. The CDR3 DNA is TGTGCCAGCAGTGAATCGGCAGGCTTCAATCAGCCCCAGCATTTT. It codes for CASSESAGFNQPQHF.

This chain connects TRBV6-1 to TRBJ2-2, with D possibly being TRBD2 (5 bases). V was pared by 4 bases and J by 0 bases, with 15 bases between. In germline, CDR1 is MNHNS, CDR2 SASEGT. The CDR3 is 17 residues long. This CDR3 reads CASSGSGGFANTGELFF. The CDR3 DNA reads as TGTGCCAGCAGTGGGAGCGGCGGTTTTGCGAACACCGGGGAGCTGTTTTTT.

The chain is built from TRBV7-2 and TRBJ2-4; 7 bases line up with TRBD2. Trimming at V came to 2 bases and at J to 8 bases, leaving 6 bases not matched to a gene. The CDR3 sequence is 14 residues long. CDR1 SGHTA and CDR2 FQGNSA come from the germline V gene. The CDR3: CASSLSAGRDIQYF. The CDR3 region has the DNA TGTGCCAGCAGCTTATCAGCAGGGAGGGACATTCAGTACTTC.

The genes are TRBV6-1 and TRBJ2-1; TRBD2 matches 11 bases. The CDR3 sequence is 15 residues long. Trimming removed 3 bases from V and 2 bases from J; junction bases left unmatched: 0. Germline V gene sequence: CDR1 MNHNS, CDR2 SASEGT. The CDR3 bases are TGTGCCAGCAGTGATAGCGGGGGGGCCTACAATGAGCAGTTCTTC. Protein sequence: CASSDSGGAYNEQFF.

The CDR3: CASSLSSPTDTQYF. For the CDR3, the DNA is TGCGCCAGCAGCTTATCGTCCCCCACAGATACGCAGTATTTT. The chain uses TRBV5-1 and TRBJ2-3; no reliable D call. Germline CDR1 reads SGHRS; CDR2 reads YFSETQ. CDR3 length: 14 amino acids. V was trimmed by 2 bases and J by 2 bases, leaving 9 bases between them.

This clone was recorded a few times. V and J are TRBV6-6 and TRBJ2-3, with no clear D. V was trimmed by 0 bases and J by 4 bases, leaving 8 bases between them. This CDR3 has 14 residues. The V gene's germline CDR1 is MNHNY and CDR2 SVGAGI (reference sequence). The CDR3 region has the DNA TGTGCCAGCAGTTACTCGGAGTTCTCAGATACGCAGTATTTT. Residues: CASSYSEFSDTQYF.

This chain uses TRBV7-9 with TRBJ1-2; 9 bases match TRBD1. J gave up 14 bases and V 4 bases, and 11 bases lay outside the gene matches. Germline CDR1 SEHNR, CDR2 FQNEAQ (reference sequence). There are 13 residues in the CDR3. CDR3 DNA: TGTGCCAGCAGCTCATCCGGGACAGGGTTAAGGACCTTC. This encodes CASSSSGTGLRTF. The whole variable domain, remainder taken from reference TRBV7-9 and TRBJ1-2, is DTGVSQNPRHKITKRGQNVTFRCDPISEHNRLYWYRQTLGQGPEFLTYFQNEAQLEKSRLLSDRFSAERPKGSFSTLEIQRTEQGDSAMYLCASSSSGTGLRTFGSGTRLTVV.

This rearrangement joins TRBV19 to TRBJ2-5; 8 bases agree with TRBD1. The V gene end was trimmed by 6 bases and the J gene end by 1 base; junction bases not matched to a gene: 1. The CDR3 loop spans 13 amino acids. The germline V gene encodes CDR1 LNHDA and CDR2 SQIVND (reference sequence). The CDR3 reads CASSGTGQETQYF. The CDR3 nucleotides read TGTGCCAGTAGCGGGACAGGCCAAGAGACCCAGTACTTC.

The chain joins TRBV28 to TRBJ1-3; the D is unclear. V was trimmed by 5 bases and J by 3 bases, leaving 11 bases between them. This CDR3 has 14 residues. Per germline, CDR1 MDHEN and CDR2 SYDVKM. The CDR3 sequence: CASSQGGDGNTIYF. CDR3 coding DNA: TGTGCCAGCAGTCAAGGAGGAGATGGAAACACCATATATTTT.

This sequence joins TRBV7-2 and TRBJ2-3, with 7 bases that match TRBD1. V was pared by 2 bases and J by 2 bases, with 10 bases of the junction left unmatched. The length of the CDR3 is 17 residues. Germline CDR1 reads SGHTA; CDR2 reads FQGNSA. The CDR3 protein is CASSLIPVGGPTDTQYF. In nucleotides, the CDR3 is TGTGCCAGCAGCTTAATCCCCGTAGGGGGCCCCACAGATACGCAGTATTTT.

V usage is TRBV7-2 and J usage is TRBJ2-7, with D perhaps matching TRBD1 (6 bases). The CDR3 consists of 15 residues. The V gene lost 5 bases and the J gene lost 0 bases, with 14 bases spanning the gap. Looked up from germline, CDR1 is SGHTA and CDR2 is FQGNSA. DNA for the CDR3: TGTGCCAGCAGCGTTACGAGGGGGAGCTCCTACGAGCAGTACTTC. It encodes CASSVTRGSSYEQYF.

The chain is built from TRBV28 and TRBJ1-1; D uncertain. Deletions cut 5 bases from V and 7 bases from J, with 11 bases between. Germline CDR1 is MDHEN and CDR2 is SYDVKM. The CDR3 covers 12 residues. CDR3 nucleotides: TGTGCCAGCAGTATCCCCTTCTATGAAGCTTTCTTT. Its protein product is CASSIPFYEAFF.

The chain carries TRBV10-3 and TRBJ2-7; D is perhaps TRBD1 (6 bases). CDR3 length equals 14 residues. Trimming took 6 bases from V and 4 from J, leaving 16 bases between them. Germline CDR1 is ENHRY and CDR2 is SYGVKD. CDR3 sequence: CAISRQERKYEQYF. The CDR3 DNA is TGTGCCATCAGCAGACAGGAAAGGAAGTACGAGCAGTACTTC.

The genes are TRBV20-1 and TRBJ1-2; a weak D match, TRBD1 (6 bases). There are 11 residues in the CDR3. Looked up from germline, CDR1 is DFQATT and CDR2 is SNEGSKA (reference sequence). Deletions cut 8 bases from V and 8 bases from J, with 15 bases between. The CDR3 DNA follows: TGCAGTTTAGGGGCTCAGGGGGGCTACACCTTC. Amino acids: CSLGAQGGYTF.

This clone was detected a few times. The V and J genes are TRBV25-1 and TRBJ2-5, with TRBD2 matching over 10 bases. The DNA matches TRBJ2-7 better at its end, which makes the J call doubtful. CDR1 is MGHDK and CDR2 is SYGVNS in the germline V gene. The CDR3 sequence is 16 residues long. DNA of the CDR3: TGTGCCAGCAGTGGATCCTCCAGCGGGGGGGCCTACGAGCAGTACTTC. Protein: CASSGSSSGGAYEQYF.